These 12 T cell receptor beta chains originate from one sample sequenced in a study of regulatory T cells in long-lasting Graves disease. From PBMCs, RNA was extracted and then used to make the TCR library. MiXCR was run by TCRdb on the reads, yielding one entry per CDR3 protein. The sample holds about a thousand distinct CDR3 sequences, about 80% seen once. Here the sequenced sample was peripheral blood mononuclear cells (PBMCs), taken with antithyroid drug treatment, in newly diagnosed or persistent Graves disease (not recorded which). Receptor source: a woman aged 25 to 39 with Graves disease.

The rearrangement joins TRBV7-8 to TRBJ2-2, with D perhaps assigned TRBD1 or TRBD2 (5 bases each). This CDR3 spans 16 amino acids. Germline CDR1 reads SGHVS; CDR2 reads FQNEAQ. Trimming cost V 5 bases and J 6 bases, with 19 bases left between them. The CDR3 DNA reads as TGTGCCAGCAGCCTCAAAAGGGTGCTGGGACCCGGGGAGCTGTTTTTT. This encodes CASSLKRVLGPGELFF.

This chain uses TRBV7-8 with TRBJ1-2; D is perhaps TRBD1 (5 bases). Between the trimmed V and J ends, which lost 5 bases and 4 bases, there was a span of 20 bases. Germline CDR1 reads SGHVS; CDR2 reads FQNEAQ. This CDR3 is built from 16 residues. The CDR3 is CASSRGLGVGFYGYTF. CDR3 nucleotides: TGTGCCAGCAGCCGCGGCCTAGGGGTTGGCTTCTATGGCTACACCTTC.

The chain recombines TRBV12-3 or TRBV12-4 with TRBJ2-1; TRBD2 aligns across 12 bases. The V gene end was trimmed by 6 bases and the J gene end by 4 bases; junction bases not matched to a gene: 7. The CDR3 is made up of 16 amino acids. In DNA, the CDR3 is TGTGCCAGCAGAAGACTAGCGGGAGTGAAGTACAATGAGCAGTTCTTC. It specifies CASRRLAGVKYNEQFF.

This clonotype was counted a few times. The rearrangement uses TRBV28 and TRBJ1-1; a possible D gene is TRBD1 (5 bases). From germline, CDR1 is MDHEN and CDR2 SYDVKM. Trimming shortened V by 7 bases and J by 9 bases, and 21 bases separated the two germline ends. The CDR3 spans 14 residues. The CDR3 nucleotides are TGTGCCAGCATACTCCGGGGGACCCCTAGAAAAGCTTTCTTT. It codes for CASILRGTPRKAFF.

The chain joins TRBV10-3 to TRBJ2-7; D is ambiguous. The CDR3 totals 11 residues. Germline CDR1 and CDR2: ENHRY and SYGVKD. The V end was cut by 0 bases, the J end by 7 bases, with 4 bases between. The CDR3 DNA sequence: TGTGCCATCAGTGAGTCGTTAGAGCAGTACTTC. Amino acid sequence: CAISESLEQYF.

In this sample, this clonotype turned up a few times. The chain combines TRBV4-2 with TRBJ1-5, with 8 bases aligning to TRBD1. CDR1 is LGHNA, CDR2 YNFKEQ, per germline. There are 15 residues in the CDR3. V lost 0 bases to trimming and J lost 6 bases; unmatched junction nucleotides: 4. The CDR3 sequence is CASSQETGVPQPQHF. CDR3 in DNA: TGTGCCAGCAGCCAAGAGACAGGGGTCCCTCAGCCCCAGCATTTT.

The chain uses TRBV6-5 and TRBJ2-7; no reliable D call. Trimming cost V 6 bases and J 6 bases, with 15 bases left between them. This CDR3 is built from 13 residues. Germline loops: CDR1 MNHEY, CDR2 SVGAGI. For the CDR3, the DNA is TGTGCCAGCAGCTACACCCGCGGTACCGAGCAGTACTTC. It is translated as CASSYTRGTEQYF.

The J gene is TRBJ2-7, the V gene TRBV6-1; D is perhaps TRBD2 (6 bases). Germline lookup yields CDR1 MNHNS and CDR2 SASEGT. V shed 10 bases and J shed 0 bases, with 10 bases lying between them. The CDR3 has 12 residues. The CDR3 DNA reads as TGTGCCACTTGGGACTCCTCCTACGAGCAGTACTTC. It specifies CATWDSSYEQYF.

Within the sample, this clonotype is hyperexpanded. DNA of the CDR3: TGTGCCAGCAGTTCCCGGGACCCCGGCGGCGGAGATACGCAGTATTTT. It encodes CASSSRDPGGGDTQYF. V and J are TRBV27 and TRBJ2-3; D tentatively fits TRBD1 or TRBD2 (5 bases each). V was clipped by 4 bases and J by 5 bases, with 19 bases between them. The germline CDR1 and CDR2 sequences are MNHEY and SMNVEV (reference sequence). CDR3 size: 16 residues.

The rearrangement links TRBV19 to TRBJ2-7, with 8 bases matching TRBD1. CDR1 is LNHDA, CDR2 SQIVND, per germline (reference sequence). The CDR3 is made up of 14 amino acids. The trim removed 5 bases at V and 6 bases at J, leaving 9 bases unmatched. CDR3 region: CASSSQGAISEQYF. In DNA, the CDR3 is TGTGCCAGTAGTTCCCAGGGGGCAATAAGCGAGCAGTACTTC.

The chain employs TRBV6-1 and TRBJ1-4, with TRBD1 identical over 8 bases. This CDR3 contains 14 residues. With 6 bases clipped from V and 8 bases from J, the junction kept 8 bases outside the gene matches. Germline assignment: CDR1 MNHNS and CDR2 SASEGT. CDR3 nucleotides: TGTGCCAGCAGAACAGGGGGGAACGTAGAAAAACTGTTTTTT. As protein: CASRTGGNVEKLFF.

CDR3 region: CASSGGGDTGELFF. The CDR3, as DNA: TGTGCCAGCAGTGGCGGGGGCGACACCGGGGAGCTGTTTTTT. The chain combines TRBV6-1 with TRBJ2-2; possibly TRBD2 for D (7 bases). CDR1 is MNHNS and CDR2 is SASEGT in the germline V gene. This CDR3 comprises 14 residues. V lost 4 bases, J lost 3 bases, and 9 bases lay in between.